Below are 22 T cell receptor beta chains sequenced from a single sample in a study of T cell responses to AZD1222 COVID-19 vaccine. The table came from immunoSEQ multiplex PCR; TCRdb's copy has only in-frame clones and leaves some out. This sample has about 150,000 clones, with 75% to 95% found just once. The sequences come from peripheral blood, collected 28 days after the second AZD1222 dose. The receptor source for this set is an adult who received the AZD1222 COVID-19 vaccine.

V and J are TRBV6-5 and TRBJ2-1, with D perhaps matching TRBD1 (8 bases). The CDR3 is 15 residues long. V lost 5 bases, J lost 1 base, and 12 bases lay in between. Germline V gene sequence: CDR1 MNHEY, CDR2 SVGAGI. The CDR3 DNA reads as TGTGCCAGCAGTCAACAGGGGGGGTCCTACAATGAGCAGTTCTTC. This sequence encodes CASSQQGGSYNEQFF.

The genes are TRBV3-1 (or the pseudogene TRBV3-2) and TRBJ2-5; maybe TRBD2 (5 bases). This CDR3 is 14 amino acids long. V gave up 0 bases and J gave up 1 base, with 6 bases separating them. Germline loops: CDR1 LGHDT, CDR2 YNNKEL (reference sequence). The DNA of the CDR3 is TGTGCCAGCAGCCAAGAGGAGGTCCAAGAGACCCAGTACTTC. Amino acids: CASSQEEVQETQYF.

The chain employs TRBV6-5 and TRBJ2-1; possible D gene TRBD1, 5 bases. This CDR3 comprises 14 residues. Trimming removed 0 bases from V and 7 bases from J, with 10 bases in between. CDR1 is MNHEY, CDR2 SVGAGI, per germline. CDR3 sequence (DNA): TGTGCCAGCAGTTACTCCCAGGGTAAAAATGAGCAGTTCTTC. Protein sequence: CASSYSQGKNEQFF.

This rearrangement joins TRBV30 to TRBJ1-2; D gene ambiguous. V shed 7 bases and J shed 6 bases, with 18 bases lying between them. The germline gives CDR1 GTSNPN, CDR2 SVGIG (reference sequence). The CDR3 runs 13 residues. CDR3 amino acids: CAFPSGAADGYTF. The CDR3 DNA follows: TGTGCCTTTCCTTCTGGCGCCGCGGATGGCTACACCTTC.

CDR3 bases: TGCAGTGCTAGTGGGAAAGGGGCTAATAGTGAGCAGTTCTTC. This gives the protein CSASGKGANSEQFF. The chain couples TRBV20-1 to TRBJ2-1; tentative D call: TRBD1 (5 bases). Germline CDR1 is DFQATT and CDR2 is SNEGSKA (reference sequence). V was cut by 3 bases and J by 9 bases, with 18 bases left in between. This CDR3 has 14 amino acids.

The chain couples TRBV7-7 to TRBJ2-5; the D gene could be TRBD1 or TRBD2 (5 bases each). From germline, CDR1 is SSHAT and CDR2 FNYEAQ (reference sequence). The germline V and J ends were trimmed by 1 base and 1 base, with 10 bases remaining between them. The CDR3 totals 15 residues. Here the CDR3 DNA reads TGTGCCAGCAGCTTAGGTCGGGGCAGCCAAGAGACCCAGTACTTC. It codes for CASSLGRGSQETQYF.

The sample holds one count of this clone. V usage is TRBV29-1 and J usage is TRBJ1-4; D is ambiguous. The CDR3 covers 10 residues. Germline V gene lookup returns CDR1 SQVTM and CDR2 ANQGSEA. The V gene lost 7 bases and the J gene lost 6 bases, with 6 bases spanning the gap. This CDR3 is CSAFYEKLFF. The DNA of the CDR3 is TGCAGCGCTTTCTATGAAAAACTGTTTTTT. Filled out from reference TRBV29-1 and TRBJ1-4, the complete variable domain reads SAVISQKPSRDICQRGTSLTIQCQVDSQVTMMFWYRQQPGQSLTLIATANQGSEATYESGFVIDKFPISRPNLTFSTLTVSNMSPEDSSIYLCSAFYEKLFFGSGTQLSVL.

The chain combines TRBV9 with TRBJ2-2; D may be TRBD2 (6 bases). Trimming removed 0 bases from V and 2 bases from J, with 11 bases in between. Germline CDR1 and CDR2: SGDLS and YYNGEE. CDR3 length equals 16 residues. The CDR3 DNA sequence: TGTGCCAGCAGCGTAGCTCGACTAGACAACACCGGGGAGCTGTTTTTT. The encoded protein is CASSVARLDNTGELFF.

Details on this clone: Other DNA variants within this sample encode the same CDR3. J is TRBJ1-1 and V is TRBV19; D gene ambiguous. The CDR3 is 13 residues long. The germline gives CDR1 LNHDA, CDR2 SQIVND (reference sequence). Trimming cost V 5 bases and J 3 bases, with 10 bases left between them. The CDR3 DNA reads as TGTGCCAGTAGTGTTGATCGTGACACTGAAGCTTTCTTT. The encoded protein is CASSVDRDTEAFF.

The chain joins TRBV5-1 to TRBJ1-1, with 9 bases lining up with TRBD1. This CDR3 is 16 amino acids long. Trimming removed 2 bases from V and 5 bases from J; junction bases left unmatched: 10. Per the germline V gene, CDR1 is SGHRS and CDR2 is YFSETQ. Here the CDR3 reads CASSLGTGFTGTEAFF. CDR3 DNA sequence: TGCGCCAGCAGCTTAGGGACAGGGTTTACGGGGACTGAAGCTTTCTTT. Drawing the rest from reference TRBV5-1 and TRBJ1-1, the complete variable domain is KAGVTQTPRYLIKTRGQQVTLSCSPISGHRSVSWYQQTPGQGLQFLFEYFSETQRNKGNFPGRFSGRQFSNSRSEMNVSTLELGDSALYLCASSLGTGFTGTEAFFGQGTRLTVV.

This clone was counted a single time. The chain is built from TRBV18 and TRBJ2-4; 9 bases align to TRBD2. The length of the CDR3 is 17 residues. Germline V gives CDR1 KGHSH, CDR2 LQKENI. J was trimmed by 1 base and V by 2 bases; bases with no gene match: 6. CDR3 coding DNA: TGTGCCAGCTCACCAGTCGGCGGGAGGGCCGCCAAAAACATTCAGTACTTC. Residues: CASSPVGGRAAKNIQYF.

This rearrangement joins TRBV5-4 to TRBJ1-3; the match to TRBD1 covers 8 bases. The CDR3 extends over 15 amino acids. With V trimmed by 2 bases and J by 3 bases, 4 bases remained unmatched. Germline V CDR1 and CDR2: SGHNT, YYREEE (reference sequence). CDR3 sequence reads: CASSFQGASGNTIYF. In nucleotides, the CDR3 is TGTGCCAGCAGCTTCCAGGGGGCAAGTGGAAACACCATATATTTT.

The V call is TRBV11-2, the J call TRBJ1-1, with TRBD1 matching 9 bases. Germline CDR1 and CDR2: SGHAT and FQNNGV. The V segment lost 5 bases and the J segment 5 bases; nucleotides outside the gene matches: 3. This CDR3 comprises 13 residues. The CDR3 region is CASSPGTGTEAFF. For the CDR3, the DNA is TGTGCCAGCAGCCCCGGGACAGGGACTGAAGCTTTCTTT.

This sequence joins TRBV19 and TRBJ1-5, with D hard to call. This CDR3 comprises 17 residues. Germline V gene data show CDR1 as LNHDA and CDR2 as SQIVND (reference sequence). Trimming removed 3 bases at V and 0 bases at J, with 15 bases between. CDR3 sequence (DNA): TGTGCCAGTAGTATTATCGTAACGGGCGGTAGCAATCAGCCCCAGCATTTT. Translation: CASSIIVTGGSNQPQHF.

This sequence joins TRBV6-6 and TRBJ1-2; TRBD1 is a possible D gene (6 bases). Germline-derived CDR1 and CDR2 are MNHNY and SVGAGI (reference sequence). V was shortened by 6 bases and J by 7 bases, with 15 bases between the two germline ends. This CDR3 is built from 13 residues. CDR3 loop: CASSQGGFGGYTF. The CDR3, as DNA: TGTGCCAGCAGCCAAGGGGGGTTTGGTGGCTACACCTTC.

The chain links TRBV6-5 to TRBJ1-4; 8 positions match TRBD1. Germline V gene lookup returns CDR1 MNHEY and CDR2 SVGAGI. This CDR3 has 14 amino acids. The ends lost 5 bases at V and 7 bases at J; junction bases unmatched: 6. CDR3 sequence reads: CASSTGGRLEKLFF. CDR3 coding DNA: TGTGCCAGCAGTACAGGGGGACGACTTGAAAAACTGTTTTTT.

The gene calls are TRBV5-6 and TRBJ2-5, with 9 positions matching TRBD2. Germline values: CDR1 SGHDT, CDR2 YYEEEE. The CDR3 has 14 residues. Trimming at V came to 1 base and at J to 2 bases, leaving 0 bases not matched to a gene. As DNA, the CDR3 is TGTGCCAGCAGCTTGCTAGCGGGGCAAGAGACCCAGTACTTC. Translation gives CASSLLAGQETQYF.

This chain uses TRBV5-4 with TRBJ2-5; the D is unclear. Germline V lookup: CDR1 SGHNT, CDR2 YYREEE (reference sequence). The CDR3 is 13 residues long. With 0 bases removed from V and 3 bases from J, the gap between germline ends came to 6 bases. The CDR3 DNA is TGTGCCAGCAGCTTGGGATGGAAAGAGACCCAGTACTTC. It codes for CASSLGWKETQYF.

The chain combines TRBV27 with TRBJ1-4; maybe TRBD1 (5 bases). Germline CDR1 MNHEY, CDR2 SMNVEV (reference sequence). The CDR3 consists of 16 residues. Trimming shortened V by 7 bases and J by 8 bases, and 23 bases separated the two germline ends. CDR3 nucleotides: TGTGCCAGCAAGCGTAATCTGGGGGGGAACTCCGAAAAACTGTTTTTT. Translated, it gives CASKRNLGGNSEKLFF.

The chain recombines TRBV5-1 with TRBJ2-1; TRBD1 aligns across 8 bases. The CDR3 runs 15 residues. V was clipped by 4 bases and J by 1 base; unmatched bases: 4. Germline CDR1 reads SGHRS; CDR2 reads YFSETQ. The CDR3, as DNA: TGCGCCAGCAGCATGGGGACAGGTTCCTACAATGAGCAGTTCTTC. As protein: CASSMGTGSYNEQFF.

This chain's CDR3 is CASSIWLGRSGTDTQYF. CDR3 coding DNA: TGTGCCAGTAGTATATGGCTTGGAAGGTCTGGCACAGATACGCAGTATTTT. The rearrangement uses TRBV19 and TRBJ2-3; D is unclear. The V gene's germline CDR1 is LNHDA and CDR2 SQIVND (reference sequence). The ends were cut back, 2 bases at V and 1 base at J, with 16 bases in the middle. CDR3 length: 17 residues.

V and J are TRBV30 and TRBJ2-3; 12 nucleotides align to TRBD2. V lost 3 bases, J lost 5 bases, and 12 bases stayed unmatched. The CDR3 sequence is 17 residues long. CDR1 GTSNPN and CDR2 SVGIG come from the germline V gene (reference sequence). The CDR3 coding sequence is TGTGCCTGGAGACCCTTCCTAGCGGGAGGGCGAAGAGATACGCAGTATTTT. Amino acids: CAWRPFLAGGRRDTQYF.